The clone carrying this TCR beta chain was seen ten or more times. The target antigen is unknown. Sequenced by immunoSEQ multiplex PCR; TCRdb stores in-frame clones only, minus some. The data show around 50,000 clones, around a third seen once. The data originate from a study of tumour-infiltrating T cells in Burkitt lymphoma. About the study: All epidemiological Burkitt lymphoma subtypes were represented in the cohort. Repertoire clonality predicted overall and progression-free survival. General study results and limits: Many Burkitt lymphoma patients shared several public clonotypes.

The CDR3 runs 12 residues. Trimming took 6 bases from V and 7 from J, leaving 9 bases between them. Germline assignment: CDR1 SGHVS and CDR2 FNYEAQ. The rearrangement joins TRBV7-6 to TRBJ2-2, with D perhaps matching TRBD2 (6 bases). The receptor was derived from a human donor with Burkitt lymphoma. The sample was tumor tissue. The chain's CDR3 is CASRTGGGELFF. The DNA of the CDR3 is TGTGCCAGCAGGACCGGGGGCGGGGAGCTGTTTTTT.